This T cell receptor (beta chain) was profiled in a study of T cell responses to AZD1222 COVID-19 vaccine. The CDR3 spans 13 residues. CDR1 is SSHAT, CDR2 FNYEAQ, per germline (reference sequence). The germline V and J ends were trimmed by 5 bases and 7 bases, with 12 bases remaining between them. The method was immunoSEQ multiplex PCR; TCRdb's version includes in-frame clones alone and lacks a portion of them. The sample holds 90,000 to 100,000 clones, around 90% seen once. Points on this clone: Its specificity is unknown.

Study-wide results and caveats: The peak T cell response came first, and repertoires were sampled only after it. Spike-spanning, vaccine-associated CD4 TCRs were dominant at 160-218 and 743-854. Reports indicate that nearly half of spike-specific TCRs are directed at unmutated variant regions. Elevations in Spike-specific TCR breadth and depth followed administration of two AZD1222 doses.

The specimen comprised peripheral blood, sampled on day 0 of AZD1222 vaccination. This chain connects TRBV7-7 to TRBJ2-1; D tentatively fits TRBD1 or TRBD2 (5 bases each). This clonotype originated in an adult in good health. The CDR3 is CASSPRDGNEQFF. The CDR3 DNA follows: TGTGCCAGCAGCCCCAGGGACGGTAATGAGCAGTTCTTC.